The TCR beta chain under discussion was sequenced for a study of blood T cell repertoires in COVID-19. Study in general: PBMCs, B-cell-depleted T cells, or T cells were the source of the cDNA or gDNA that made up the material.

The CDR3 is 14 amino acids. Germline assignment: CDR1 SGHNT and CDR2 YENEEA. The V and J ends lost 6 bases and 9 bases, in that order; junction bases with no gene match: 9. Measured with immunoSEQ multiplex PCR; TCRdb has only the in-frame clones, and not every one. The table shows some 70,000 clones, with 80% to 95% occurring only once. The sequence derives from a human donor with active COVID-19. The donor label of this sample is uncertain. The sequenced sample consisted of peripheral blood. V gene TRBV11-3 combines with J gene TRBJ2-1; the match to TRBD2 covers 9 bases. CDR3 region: CASRVVAGVLEQFF. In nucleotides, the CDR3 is TGTGCCAGCAGGGTAGTAGCGGGAGTGCTTGAGCAGTTCTTC.